This T cell receptor (beta chain) emerged from a study of blood T cell repertoires in COVID-19 (TCRdb year 2020). Turning to the overall study: Samples from collaborators originated in the United States, Italy and Spain and spanned both the acute and convalescent phases of COVID-19. Sample metadata almost always included a de-identified subject ID, COVID-19 status, age in years and sex. Where HLA class I and class II types were available, the types were taken from metadata supplied by the sample provider, not from assay-based typing. Samples were obtained from the ongoing ImmuneRACE study (first 160 participants) and from roughly 1,300 subjects provided by 6 global collaborators. The prospective study material was composed of cDNA or gDNA derived from T cells, B-cell-depleted T cells, or PBMCs. The repertoires were made available in a free public database intended to serve as a resource for research on the immune response to SARS-CoV-2. Subjects who had been exposed to COVID-19, were actively infected with it, or had recovered from it provided the deeply sampled blood TCRbeta repertoires that made up the dataset. Overall study results and their limits: How much clinical and demographic metadata was included differed by source and by participant, and the metadata was provided uncurated.

TCRbeta CDR3 regions were amplified from genomic DNA using the immunoSEQ Assay, a bias-controlled multiplex PCR. The authors' pipeline ran thus. The number of nucleated cells in each sample was estimated from the amplification of reference gene primers within the assay. Sequence reads were collapsed and filtered to measure the absolute abundance of every unique TCRbeta CDR3 rearrangement. For each sample, productive Simpson clonality was calculated by taking the square root of Simpson's diversity index across productive rearrangements. TCRdb took this table from immuneACCESS and kept in-frame rearrangements with V and J called. Such tables lack part of the clones; where checked against another copy, unresolved V genes explain under half of the gap, and the rest is unexplained. V, J and clone size are those of that table, while D and trimming were read from the DNA. This sample holds about 120,000 clones; 65% to 85% were observed only once. The top ten hold under 2% of the sample.

For CDR1 and CDR2, the germline V gene (reference sequence) lists MNHNY and SVGAGI. Including the terminal cysteine and phenylalanine, the CDR3 comprises 16 residues. Here the CDR3 DNA is all that survives: 48 bases in frame from base 1. Relative to germline, V is 2 bases shorter and J is 4 bases shorter, with 18 bases between their ends. In this sample, this clone turned up once. There is no known antigen for this receptor. Base qualities are not provided; no much larger clone lies one nucleotide away. Collaborating institutions collected whole blood in K2EDTA tubes following their own protocols. Collaborator samples were shipped for TCRbeta analysis as frozen whole blood, isolated PBMCs, or DNA extracted from either sample type.

Specimen: peripheral blood. The sequence is built from TRBV6-6 and TRBJ2-7; the D gene is possibly TRBD1, with 5 bases matching. This sequence originates from a man in his fifties with acute or convalescent COVID-19. The DNA sequence is TGTGCCAGCAGTTACCCTACCTCGGCAGGGTCGTACGAGCAGTACTTC. Translated, it gives CASSYPTSAGSYEQYF.